This T cell receptor beta chain was documented in a study of identical twins. Notes on the study in general: Invariant cells of the MAIT and iNKT types might have partly distorted the zero-insertion analyses. Beta out-of-frame sequences showed weaker excess sharing between twins.

With 0 bases removed from V and 7 bases from J, the gap between germline ends came to 7 bases. There are 12 residues in the CDR3. CDR1 and CDR2 (germline): LGHDT, YNNKEL (reference sequence). TCRdb re-analysed the 5' RACE reads in MiXCR, keeping a single row per CDR3 protein. This table has hundreds of thousands of distinct CDR3 sequences, approximately 13% appearing once. Comment on this clonotype: The target antigen is unknown.

The same sample was also studied in work on yellow fever vaccine responses in identical twins. As that study records: A vaccine T cell response that seemed partly convergent and partly personalized was reported in twins.

Sequenced input: PBMCs. The J gene is TRBJ2-7, the V gene TRBV3-1; the D is unclear. The clonotype originates from a woman between 18 and 29 years old in good health. CDR3 protein: CASSQEAREQYF. As DNA, the CDR3 is TGTGCCAGCAGCCAAGAGGCCCGGGAGCAGTACTTC.